These T cell receptor beta chains were read from a single sample in a study of CD8+CD57+ T cells in acquired aplastic anemia. TCRdb re-called the reads with MiXCR, one entry per CDR3 protein. Of fewer than 250,000 distinct CDR3 sequences listed, approximately 50% are singletons. The source material was sorted CD4+, CD8+, or CD8+CD57+ T cells (not recorded which) from PBMCs. Receptors were obtained from a human donor with aplastic anemia. Both conserved end residues are part of each CDR3. A D gene is named only where the DNA matches it firmly. Rows may omit the clone size; those that give it use once, few, many or a size class.

>TRBV20-1|.|few|TRBJ2-7
CSARDLGDPYEQYF
TGCAGTGCTAGGGATCTGGGTGATCCCTACGAGCAGTACTTC
>TRBV3-1|.|.|TRBJ2-5
CASSQGEGAVQETQYF
TGTGCCAGCAGCCAAGGGGAAGGGGCGGTCCAAGAGACCCAGTACTTC
>TRBV29-1|TRBD1|.|TRBJ2-1
CSQDDLFGTGGDEQFF
TGCAGCCAAGATGATCTTTTTGGGACAGGAGGCGATGAGCAGTTCTTC
>TRBV20-1|.|.|TRBJ2-3
CSARDTASTDTQYF
TGCAGTGCCAGGGACACGGCTAGCACAGATACGCAGTATTTT
>TRBV7-3|.|.|TRBJ1-6
CASSPTLASPLHF
TGTGCCAGCAGTCCTACCCTGGCTTCACCCCTCCACTTT
>TRBV14|.|many|TRBJ1-1
CASSQESRATEAFF
TGTGCCAGCAGCCAAGAAAGCAGGGCCACTGAAGCTTTCTTT
>TRBV30|TRBD1|.|TRBJ1-5
CAWSPGRGRQPQHF
TGTGCCTGGAGTCCCGGGAGGGGGCGGCAGCCCCAGCATTTT
>TRBV6-1|.|.|TRBJ2-7
CASREAAGDTGEQYF
TGTGCCAGCAGGGAAGCAGCAGGGGACACCGGGGAGCAGTACTTC
>TRBV7-6|TRBD1|.|TRBJ1-5
CASSPALGQGSNQPQHF
TGTGCCAGCAGCCCAGCTTTGGGACAGGGGAGCAATCAGCCCCAGCATTTT
>TRBV7-9|.|.|TRBJ2-7
CASSQGTQTYEQYF
TGCGCCAGCAGCCAAGGGACGCAGACCTACGAGCAGTACTTC
>TRBV11-3|.|many|TRBJ1-5
CASSLAACNSNQPQHF
TGTGCCAGCAGCTTAGCAGCATGCAATAGCAATCAGCCCCAGCATTTT
>TRBV7-6|.|many|TRBJ2-7
CASSHRQGLIYEQYF
TGTGCCAGCAGTCATCGACAGGGACTTATTTACGAGCAGTACTTC
>TRBV9|TRBD1|.|TRBJ1-6
CASSAGTVYNSPLHF
TGTGCCAGCAGCGCCGGGACAGTGTATAATTCACCCCTCCACTTT
>TRBV29-1|.|many|TRBJ2-7
CSVAGTGYEQYF
TGCAGCGTAGCCGGGACGGGGTACGAGCAGTACTTC
>TRBV7-2|TRBD1|few|TRBJ1-2
CASSGTDPYGYTF
TGTGCCAGCAGTGGGACAGACCCCTATGGCTACACCTTC
>TRBV6-1|TRBD1|.|TRBJ2-7
CAIAQGVDEQYF
TGTGCCATCGCTCAGGGGGTCGACGAGCAGTACTTC
>TRBV7-2|.|.|TRBJ1-4
CASSLVAGGRSGYEKLFF
TGTGCCAGCAGCTTGGTCGCGGGGGGACGGTCAGGGTATGAAAAACTGTTTTTT
>TRBV19|.|many|TRBJ2-1
CASSISIGTSYNEQFF
TGTGCCAGTAGTATATCCATCGGGACCAGCTACAATGAGCAGTTCTTC
>TRBV20-1|TRBD1|many|TRBJ1-5
CSAWQTGAFNQPQHF
TGCAGTGCTTGGCAGACAGGGGCGTTCAATCAGCCCCAGCATTTT
>TRBV7-9|.|.|TRBJ2-7
CASSLAGRAEQYF
TGTGCCAGCAGCTTAGCGGGCAGGGCCGAGCAGTACTTC
>TRBV20-1|.|few|TRBJ1-4
CSARVLSGFEKLFF
TGCAGTGCTAGAGTTTTGAGTGGCTTCGAAAAACTGTTTTTT
>TRBV6-5|.|.|TRBJ1-3
CASSGIKGSGNTIHF
TGTGCCAGCAGTGGAATTAAAGGGTCTGGAAACACCATACATTTT
>TRBV9|TRBD2|few|TRBJ2-3
CASSPYSGRAVGDTQYF
TGTGCCAGCAGCCCCTATAGCGGGAGGGCCGTCGGAGATACGCAGTATTTT
>TRBV11-2|.|many|TRBJ2-5
CASSLALGRETQYF
TGTGCCAGCAGCTTAGCTTTGGGGCGAGAGACCCAGTACTTC
>TRBV19|TRBD2|many|TRBJ2-7
CASSTSGNSYEQYF
TGTGCCAGTAGCACTAGCGGAAACTCCTACGAGCAGTACTTC
>TRBV20-1|.|.|TRBJ2-3
CSAGENEQYF
TGCAGTGCAGGGGAGAATGAGCAGTATTTT
>TRBV20-1|TRBD2|.|TRBJ2-1
CSARDPSTSGREQFF
TGCAGTGCTAGAGACCCCTCGACTAGCGGGAGGGAGCAGTTCTTC
>TRBV9|TRBD2|few|TRBJ2-3
CASLSLAGYTDTQYF
TGTGCCAGCCTCTCGCTAGCGGGGTACACAGATACGCAGTATTTT
>TRBV6-5|TRBD1|many|TRBJ1-5
CASSRDRGGNQPQHF
TGTGCCAGCAGCCGCGACAGGGGAGGCAATCAGCCCCAGCATTTT
>TRBV11-2|TRBD2|.|TRBJ2-2
CASSLRFGRAPGELFF
TGTGCCAGCAGCCTCCGCTTCGGGAGGGCCCCCGGGGAGCTGTTTTTT
>TRBV20-1|TRBD2|many|TRBJ2-7
CSARDLTSQPYEQYF
TGCAGTGCTAGAGACCTGACTAGCCAACCCTACGAGCAGTACTTC
>TRBV7-9|TRBD1|many|TRBJ1-5
CASSRDRGQKPQHF
TGTGCCAGCAGCCGTGACAGGGGCCAAAAGCCCCAGCATTTT
>TRBV6-6|.|few|TRBJ2-7
CASSERAPIYEQYF
TGTGCCAGCAGTGAACGGGCTCCCATCTACGAGCAGTACTTC
>TRBV20-1|.|.|TRBJ2-3
CSARGGGAGTDTQYF
TGCAGTGCTAGAGGAGGGGGGGCAGGCACAGATACGCAGTATTTT
>TRBV28|TRBD1|.|TRBJ2-7
CASSFGTGDYEQYF
TGTGCCAGCAGTTTCGGGACAGGGGACTACGAGCAGTACTTC
>TRBV20-1|.|.|TRBJ2-1
CSDIWGDRRNEQFF
TGCAGCGATATTTGGGGGGATCGACGCAATGAGCAGTTCTTC
>TRBV24-1|.|.|TRBJ1-1
CATSSRQSEAFF
TGTGCCACCAGTTCCAGGCAGTCTGAAGCTTTCTTT
>TRBV2|.|.|TRBJ1-3
CASSPHRDMEYTIYF
TGTGCCAGCAGCCCACACCGGGACATGGAGTACACCATATATTTT
>TRBV7-3|.|.|TRBJ1-1
CASSLLGAAFF
TGTGCCAGCAGCTTATTAGGGGCGGCTTTCTTT
>TRBV7-9|.|many|TRBJ1-3
CASSPPEGWRNTIYF
TGTGCCAGCAGCCCCCCGGAGGGTTGGAGAAACACCATATATTTT
>TRBV20-1|.|.|TRBJ1-1
CSASRFENTEAFF
TGCAGTGCTAGTAGATTTGAGAACACTGAAGCTTTCTTT